This TCR beta chain was sequenced during a study of early T cells in non-severe SARS-CoV-2 infection. Study context: Bulk RNA from unsorted whole blood was sequenced; chains were unpaired.

Study results and caveats: Sequences matched to VDJdb favored anti-spike CD8 responses, while private and CD4 specificities were missed.

Individually, cDNA molecules had unique molecular identifiers attached to them. In TCRdb, the 5' RACE reads were re-called with MiXCR into one record per CDR3 protein. The sample yields 100,000 to 150,000 distinct CDR3 sequences, around 14% seen once. Note on this clonotype: No antigen is known for it.

Trimming took off 5 bases at V and 7 bases at J, with 15 bases between the two ends. This CDR3 is built from 13 residues. Sequenced: whole blood. V is TRBV12-3 or TRBV12-4 and J is TRBJ2-7; D perhaps matches TRBD2 (7 bases). The sequence was obtained from an adult who was a healthcare worker with PCR-confirmed SARS-CoV-2 infection or an uninfected control (not recorded which). CDR3 in amino acids: CASSTAGGQEQYF. The CDR3 DNA reads TGTGCCAGCAGTACGGCCGGGGGGCAGGAGCAGTACTTC.